The next 3 T cell receptor beta chains were all read from a single sample in a study of T cell repertoires in cytomegalovirus infection. Their antigens are not known. TCRdb reprocessed the reads with MiXCR, giving one entry per CDR3 protein. The table records 750,000 to 950,000 distinct CDR3 sequences, around 29% of them present only once. The sample consisted of cultured CD8+ T cells from PBMCs, taken from culture after CMV antigen stimulation. These receptors were obtained from a human donor in good health (CMV status not recorded). Some clones in this sample may be carry-over from other donors' samples.

The V and J genes are TRBV29-1 and TRBJ1-1; 7 nucleotides match TRBD1. This CDR3 contains 13 residues. Germline CDR1 and CDR2: SQVTM and ANQGSEA. The V segment lost 7 bases and the J segment 0 bases; nucleotides outside the gene matches: 5. Written as DNA, the CDR3 is TGCAGCGATTACAGGGGATTGAACACTGAAGCTTTCTTT. This gives the protein CSDYRGLNTEAFF.

In the case of this clonotype: As the CDR3 is not closed by the conserved phenylalanine or tryptophan, this likely results from a read error. No DNA is shown, since the ends of the CDR3 on it are uncertain; the CDR3 is the one TCRdb lists. The CDR3: CASSLRLAGGLVYL. The V gene is TRBV6-5, the J gene TRBJ2-5; TRBD2, the table's D call, lacks a check against the DNA. Ends included, the CDR3 has 14 residues. Germline V lookup: CDR1 MNHEY, CDR2 SVGAGI.

The rearrangement joins TRBV5-6 to TRBJ1-1; possibly TRBD1 for D (5 bases). V was pared by 0 bases and J by 4 bases, with 13 bases between. Per germline, CDR1 SGHDT and CDR2 YYEEEE. CDR3 length equals 15 residues. CDR3: CASSLGPGGFTEAFF. CDR3 bases: TGTGCCAGCAGCTTGGGTCCCGGGGGTTTCACTGAAGCTTTCTTT.